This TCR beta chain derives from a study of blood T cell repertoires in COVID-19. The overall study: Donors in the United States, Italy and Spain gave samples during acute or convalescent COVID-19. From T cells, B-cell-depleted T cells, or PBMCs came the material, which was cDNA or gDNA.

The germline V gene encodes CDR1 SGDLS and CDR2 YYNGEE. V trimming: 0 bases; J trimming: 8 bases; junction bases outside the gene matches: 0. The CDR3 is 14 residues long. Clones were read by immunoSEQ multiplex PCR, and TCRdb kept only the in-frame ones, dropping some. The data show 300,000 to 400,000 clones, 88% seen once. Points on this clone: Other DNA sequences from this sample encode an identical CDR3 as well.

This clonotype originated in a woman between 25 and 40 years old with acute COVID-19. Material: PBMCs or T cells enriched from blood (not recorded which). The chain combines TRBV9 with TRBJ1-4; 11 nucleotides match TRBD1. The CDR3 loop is CASSVGTGGEKLFF. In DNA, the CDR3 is TGTGCCAGCAGCGTAGGGACAGGGGGCGAAAAACTGTTTTTT.